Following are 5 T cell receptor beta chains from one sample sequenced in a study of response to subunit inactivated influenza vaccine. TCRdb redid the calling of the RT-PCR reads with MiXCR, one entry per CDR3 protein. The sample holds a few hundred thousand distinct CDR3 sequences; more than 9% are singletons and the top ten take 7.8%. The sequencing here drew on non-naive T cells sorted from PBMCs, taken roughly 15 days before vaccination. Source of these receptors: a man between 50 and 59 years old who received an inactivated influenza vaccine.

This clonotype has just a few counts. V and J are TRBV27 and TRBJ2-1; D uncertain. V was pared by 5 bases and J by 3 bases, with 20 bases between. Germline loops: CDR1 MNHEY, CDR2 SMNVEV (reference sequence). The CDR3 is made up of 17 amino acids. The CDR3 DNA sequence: TGTGCCAGCAGTCCCCCCCCCGCGAAGCCCTACTACAATGAGCAGTTCTTC. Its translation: CASSPPPAKPYYNEQFF.

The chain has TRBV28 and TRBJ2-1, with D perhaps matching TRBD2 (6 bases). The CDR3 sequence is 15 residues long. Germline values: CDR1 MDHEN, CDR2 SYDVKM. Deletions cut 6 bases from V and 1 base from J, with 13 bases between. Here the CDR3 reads CASRISGTSYNEQFF. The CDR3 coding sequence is TGTGCCAGCAGGATTTCCGGGACTTCCTACAATGAGCAGTTCTTC. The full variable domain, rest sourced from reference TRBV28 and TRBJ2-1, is DVKVTQSSRYLVKRTGEKVFLECVQDMDHENMFWYRQDPGLGLRLIYFSYDVKMKEKGDIPEGYSVSREKKERFSLILESASTNQTSMYLCASRISGTSYNEQFFGPGTRLTVL.

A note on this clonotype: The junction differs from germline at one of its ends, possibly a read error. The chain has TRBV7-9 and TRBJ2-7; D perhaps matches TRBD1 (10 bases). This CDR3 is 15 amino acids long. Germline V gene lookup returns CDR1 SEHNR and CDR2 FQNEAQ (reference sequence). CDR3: CASSLAGQGLYEQYF. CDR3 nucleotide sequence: TGTGCCAGCAGCCTAGCGGGACAGGGGCTCTACGAGCAGTACTTC.

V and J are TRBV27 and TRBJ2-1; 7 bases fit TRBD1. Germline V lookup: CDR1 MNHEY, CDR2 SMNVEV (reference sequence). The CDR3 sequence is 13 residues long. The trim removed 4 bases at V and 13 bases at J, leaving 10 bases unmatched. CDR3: CASSSRQGRGQFF. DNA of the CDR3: TGTGCCAGCAGTTCCAGACAGGGAAGAGGACAGTTCTTC.

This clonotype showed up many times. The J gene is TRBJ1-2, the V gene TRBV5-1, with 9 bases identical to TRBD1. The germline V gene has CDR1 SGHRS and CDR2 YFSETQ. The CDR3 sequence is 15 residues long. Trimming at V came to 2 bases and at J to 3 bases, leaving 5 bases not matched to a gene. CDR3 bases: TGCGCCAGCAGCTTACAGGGGGCGCGTGACTATGGCTACACCTTC. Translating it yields CASSLQGARDYGYTF.